The rows below give T cell receptor beta chains drawn from one sample of a study of blood T cell repertoires in COVID-19. Profiling relied on immunoSEQ multiplex PCR, and the TCRdb table lists in-frame clones only, not all of them. Altogether under 55,000 clones are present, 85% to 90% being singletons, with the ten largest covering roughly an eighth. The material sequenced was peripheral blood. The receptors stem from a human donor in a cohort sampled during active COVID-19. Both conserved end residues are part of each CDR3.

V gene: TRBV7-2; J gene: TRBJ2-1; CDR3 protein: CASSRQDEQFF
V gene: TRBV28; J gene: TRBJ1-5; CDR3 protein: CASSLGTGGRQPQHF
V gene: TRBV6-5; J gene: TRBJ2-5; CDR3 protein: CASRGLARQETQYF
V gene: TRBV18; J gene: TRBJ2-6; CDR3 protein: CASSRSGLGSGANVLTF
V gene: TRBV9; J gene: TRBJ1-2; CDR3 protein: CASSYLPGLDGYTF
V gene: TRBV19; J gene: TRBJ1-2; CDR3 protein: CASWEGTDPNYGYTF
V gene: TRBV7-2; J gene: TRBJ1-4; CDR3 protein: CASSSAGEKLFF
V gene: TRBV5-6; J gene: TRBJ1-2; CDR3 protein: CASSSRPTPSPDGYTF
V gene: TRBV9; J gene: TRBJ2-3; CDR3 protein: CASSVVSGATDTQYF
V gene: TRBV5-1; J gene: TRBJ1-1; CDR3 protein: CASLPNRRDSDIMNTEAFF
V gene: TRBV2; J gene: TRBJ1-2; CDR3 protein: CASSGTEAYGYTF
V gene: TRBV6-4; J gene: TRBJ1-4; CDR3 protein: CASSGGQGGEKLFF
V gene: TRBV7-9; J gene: TRBJ2-1; CDR3 protein: CASSLGATSGVYNEQFF
V gene: TRBV7-2; J gene: TRBJ2-1; CDR3 protein: CASSLESDEQFF
V gene: TRBV5-1; J gene: TRBJ1-1; CDR3 protein: CASSLGGDTEAFF
V gene: TRBV6-5; J gene: TRBJ1-4; CDR3 protein: CASSWRGPANEKLFF
V gene: TRBV6-2/TRBV6-3; J gene: TRBJ2-1; CDR3 protein: CASSTGTTNEQFF
V gene: TRBV5-8; J gene: TRBJ2-6; CDR3 protein: CASSLVGGPGANVLTF
V gene: TRBV19; J gene: TRBJ1-6; CDR3 protein: CASHSLWAGRGSPLHF
V gene: TRBV5-4; J gene: TRBJ2-2; CDR3 protein: CASSFWTGVNTGELFF
V gene: TRBV11-2; J gene: TRBJ1-1; CDR3 protein: CASSLQGAGTEAFF
V gene: TRBV6-5; J gene: TRBJ1-4; CDR3 protein: CASSYTGGPNEKLFF
V gene: TRBV7-6; J gene: TRBJ2-3; CDR3 protein: CASSPGDLGTDTQYF
V gene: TRBV5-1; J gene: TRBJ2-3; CDR3 protein: CASSPGGVTSTDTQYF
V gene: TRBV9; J gene: TRBJ2-3; CDR3 protein: CASSDGQVPTDTQYF
V gene: TRBV5-1; J gene: TRBJ1-1; CDR3 protein: CASSPFSGENTEAFF
V gene: TRBV27; J gene: TRBJ2-7; CDR3 protein: CASSLGLATTYEQYF
V gene: TRBV27; J gene: TRBJ1-3; CDR3 protein: CAIKGNTIYF
V gene: TRBV19; J gene: TRBJ1-3; CDR3 protein: CASSGRTLSGNTIYF
V gene: TRBV7-3; J gene: TRBJ2-3; CDR3 protein: CASSPGLAGLDTQYF
V gene: TRBV19; J gene: TRBJ2-1; CDR3 protein: CASSIAAASGGARSYNEQFF
V gene: TRBV7-9; J gene: TRBJ2-7; CDR3 protein: CASSAGPSYEQYF
V gene: TRBV19; J gene: TRBJ2-6; CDR3 protein: CASSMTGVSGANVLTF
V gene: TRBV4-3; J gene: TRBJ2-5; CDR3 protein: CASSLRGGRETQYF
V gene: TRBV9; J gene: TRBJ2-1; CDR3 protein: CASSSLGLAGAPVLFF
V gene: TRBV30; J gene: TRBJ1-2; CDR3 protein: CAWSNRGRGRSSYGYTF
V gene: TRBV5-1; J gene: TRBJ1-1; CDR3 protein: CASSFGQFKANTEAFF
V gene: TRBV6-5; J gene: TRBJ2-7; CDR3 protein: CASSSQGTYEQYF
V gene: TRBV7-9; J gene: TRBJ2-5; CDR3 protein: CASRSTSGGETQYF
V gene: TRBV6-5; J gene: TRBJ1-1; CDR3 protein: CASSPPFGVEAFF
V gene: TRBV14; J gene: TRBJ2-6; CDR3 protein: CASSQRGANVLTF
V gene: TRBV20-1; J gene: TRBJ2-4; CDR3 protein: CSASVGGGKNIQYF
V gene: TRBV7-2; J gene: TRBJ2-7; CDR3 protein: CASTGTSGPYEQYF
V gene: TRBV30; J gene: TRBJ2-3; CDR3 protein: CAWNMGQGPDTQYF
V gene: TRBV5-6; J gene: TRBJ2-2; CDR3 protein: CASTITGSHGELFF
V gene: TRBV7-2; J gene: TRBJ2-7; CDR3 protein: CASSSLSSYEQYF
V gene: TRBV5-5; J gene: TRBJ2-2; CDR3 protein: CASTLGGQGFTGELFF
V gene: TRBV12-3/TRBV12-4; J gene: TRBJ1-6; CDR3 protein: CASSLSGVSPLHF
V gene: TRBV5-6; J gene: TRBJ2-7; CDR3 protein: CASSYLTGVIDEQYF
V gene: TRBV9; J gene: TRBJ2-5; CDR3 protein: CASSPSPGLKETQYF
V gene: TRBV19; J gene: TRBJ2-1; CDR3 protein: CASSTGRLYNEQFF
V gene: TRBV18; J gene: TRBJ1-6; CDR3 protein: CASSLGQNNSPLHF
V gene: TRBV7-2; J gene: TRBJ2-3; CDR3 protein: CASSGRAGLGDTQYF
V gene: TRBV7-3; J gene: TRBJ2-1; CDR3 protein: CASSSPPGTSGGADEQFF
V gene: TRBV5-6; J gene: TRBJ1-3; CDR3 protein: CASSSFGVGNTIYF